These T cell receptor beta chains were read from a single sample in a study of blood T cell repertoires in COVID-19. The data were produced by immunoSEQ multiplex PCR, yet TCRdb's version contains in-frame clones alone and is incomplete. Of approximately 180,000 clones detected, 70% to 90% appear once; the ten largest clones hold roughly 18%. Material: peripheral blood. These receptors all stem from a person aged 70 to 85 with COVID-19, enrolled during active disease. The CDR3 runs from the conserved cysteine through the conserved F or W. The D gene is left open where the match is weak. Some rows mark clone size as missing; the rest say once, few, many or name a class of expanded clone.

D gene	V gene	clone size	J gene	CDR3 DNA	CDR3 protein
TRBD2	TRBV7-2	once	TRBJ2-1	TGTGCCAGCAGCTTAGCCGCTAGCGGGGAGCAGTTCTTC	CASSLAASGEQFF
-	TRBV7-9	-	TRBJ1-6	TGTGCCAGCAGCTCAACGGGACACCCGGGTTTCGATAATTCACCCCTCCACTTT	CASSSTGHPGFDNSPLHF
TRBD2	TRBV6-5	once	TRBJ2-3	TGTGCCAGCAGGCCGGGGGGAACAGATACGCAGTATTTT	CASRPGGTDTQYF
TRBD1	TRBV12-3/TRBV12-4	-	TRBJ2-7	TGTGCCAGCAGTACAGGGGACTCCTACGAGCAGTACTTC	CASSTGDSYEQYF
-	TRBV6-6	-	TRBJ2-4	TGTGCCAGCAGTCTAGACCCGGGATGGAACATTCAGTACTTC	CASSLDPGWNIQYF
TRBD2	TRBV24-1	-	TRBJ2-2	TGTGCCACCAGTGAGGGTATGGGAGGGACCACCGGGGAGCTGTTTTTT	CATSEGMGGTTGELFF
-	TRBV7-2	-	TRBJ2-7	TGTGCCAGCAGCTTAAGGATCCAGGGGCGAACCAACTCCTACGAGCAGTACTTC	CASSLRIQGRTNSYEQYF
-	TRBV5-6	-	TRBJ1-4	TGTGCCAGCAGCTATTCCACCGCGGGAGAAAAACTGTTTTTT	CASSYSTAGEKLFF
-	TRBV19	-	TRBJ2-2	TGTGCCAGTAGTATCAGCCAGCCGGGTGCCGGGGAGCTGTTTTTT	CASSISQPGAGELFF
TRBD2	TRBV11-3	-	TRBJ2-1	TGTGCCAGCAGCCGTCTAGCGGGGGACCAGCAGTTCTTC	CASSRLAGDQQFF
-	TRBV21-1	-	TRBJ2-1	TGTGCCAGCAGCAGGCCTCCACGGGGTACGGAGCAGTTCTTC	CASSRPPRGTEQFF
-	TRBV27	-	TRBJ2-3	TGTGCCAGCAGTTTCTCCGGCCGGCGGGATACGCAGTATTTT	CASSFSGRRDTQYF
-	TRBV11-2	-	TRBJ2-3	TGTGCCAGCAGCTTGGTAGGGGCGGGAACAGATACGCAGTATTTT	CASSLVGAGTDTQYF
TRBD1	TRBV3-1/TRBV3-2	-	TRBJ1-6	TGTGCCAGCAGCCAAGAGGGACAGGGGTCTTCACCCCTCCACTTT	CASSQEGQGSSPLHF
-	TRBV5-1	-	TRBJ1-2	TGCGCCAGCAGCGGCGGGACCGCTAACTATGGCTACACCTTC	CASSGGTANYGYTF
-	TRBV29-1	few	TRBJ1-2	TGCAGCGTTGAAGGGACAGAGTATGGCTACACCTTC	CSVEGTEYGYTF
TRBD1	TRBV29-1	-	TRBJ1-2	TGCAGCGTGGACGAGCAGGGGGCAGGAGGCTACACCTTC	CSVDEQGAGGYTF
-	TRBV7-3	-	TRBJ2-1	TGTGCCAGCAGCTCCCAGGAGGGCCGGAAGTTCTTC	CASSSQEGRKFF
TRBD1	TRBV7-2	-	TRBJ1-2	TGTGCCAGCAGCTTAGCGGGGACAGGGGGCCGAGGCTACACCTTC	CASSLAGTGGRGYTF
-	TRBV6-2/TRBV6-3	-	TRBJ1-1	TGTGCCAGCAGTTACTCGGGAGGGCGGGTCACTGAAGCTTTCTTT	CASSYSGGRVTEAFF
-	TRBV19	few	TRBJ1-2	TGTGCCAGTAGTATAGATATTCTGGCGGTGACCTATGGCTACACCTTC	CASSIDILAVTYGYTF
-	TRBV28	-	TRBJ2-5	TGTGCCACCGTGGGGGCAGGTCTATGGACCCAGTACTTC	CATVGAGLWTQYF
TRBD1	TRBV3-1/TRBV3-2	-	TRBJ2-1	TGTGCCAGCAGCCTCGGACAGGGCTTTTCCTCCCACAATGAGCAGTTCTTC	CASSLGQGFSSHNEQFF
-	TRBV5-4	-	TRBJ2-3	TGTGCCAGCAGCTTGCAGGGGCCAGATACGCAGTATTTT	CASSLQGPDTQYF
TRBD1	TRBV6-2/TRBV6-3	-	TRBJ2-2	TGTGCCAGCAGTACCTGGACAGGTTCCGGGGAGCTGTTTTTT	CASSTWTGSGELFF
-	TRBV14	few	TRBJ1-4	TGTGCCAGCAGCCCGTGGGCTCGAGGACAGAATAATGAAAAACTGTTTTTT	CASSPWARGQNNEKLFF
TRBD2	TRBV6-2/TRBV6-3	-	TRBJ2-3	TGTGCCAGCAGCCGAGCGGGAGGTACGCAGTATTTT	CASSRAGGTQYF
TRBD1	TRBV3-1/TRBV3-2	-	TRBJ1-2	TGTGCCAGCAGCCGGCAGGGGGCTTGGTATGGCTACACCTTC	CASSRQGAWYGYTF
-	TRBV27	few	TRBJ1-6	TGTGCCAGCAGTTTGCGGGGTGTTGATTCACCCCTCCACTTT	CASSLRGVDSPLHF
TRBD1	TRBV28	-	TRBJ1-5	TGTGCCAGCCAGCTCGGGAACAGGGGGCCGGGTCAGCCCCAGCATTTT	CASQLGNRGPGQPQHF
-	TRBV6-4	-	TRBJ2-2	TGTGCCAGCAGTGAGAGCCGGGCCGGGGAGCTGTTTTTT	CASSESRAGELFF
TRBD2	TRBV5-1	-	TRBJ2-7	TGCGCCAGCAGCACACGAGCGGGGGGGCCCTACGAGCAGTACTTC	CASSTRAGGPYEQYF
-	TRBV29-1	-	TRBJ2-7	TGCAGCGTTGAAGATCACAGGGCCCACGAGCAGTACTTC	CSVEDHRAHEQYF
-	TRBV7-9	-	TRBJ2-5	TGTGCCAGCAGCATGCAGGGTTGGGAGACCCAGTACTTC	CASSMQGWETQYF
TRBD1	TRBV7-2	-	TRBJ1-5	TGTGCCAGCAGCGCGGTGGCAGGGGGAAATCAGCCCCAGCATTTT	CASSAVAGGNQPQHF
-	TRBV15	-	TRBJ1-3	TGTGCCACCAGCAGAGACAGGGTTGCTGGAAACACCATATATTTT	CATSRDRVAGNTIYF
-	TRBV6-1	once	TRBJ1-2	TGTGCCAGCAGTGAAGCTGGGGAGTCCTATGGCTACACCTTC	CASSEAGESYGYTF
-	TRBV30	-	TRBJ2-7	TGTGCCTTGAACACAGACCTCTACGAGCAGTACTTC	CALNTDLYEQYF
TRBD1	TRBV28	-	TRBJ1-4	TGTGCCACCAGGGGGGGGGCTAATGAAAAACTGTTTTTT	CATRGGANEKLFF
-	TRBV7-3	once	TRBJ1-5	TGTGCCCCCAGGGGACCCAAATACAGATACGCCTATCAGCCCCAGCATTTT	CAPRGPKYRYAYQPQHF
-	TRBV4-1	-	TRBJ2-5	TGCGCCAGCAGCCAAGAACAGGATGGAGAGACCCAGTACTTC	CASSQEQDGETQYF
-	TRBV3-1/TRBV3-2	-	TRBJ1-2	TGTGCCAGCAGCCAAGGAGATAAACCGGAGGGCTACACCTTC	CASSQGDKPEGYTF
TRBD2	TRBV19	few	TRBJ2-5	TGTGCCAGTAAACCAGCGGGATTCCAAGAGACCCAGTACTTC	CASKPAGFQETQYF
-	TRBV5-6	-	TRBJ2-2	TGTGCCAGCAGCTTGATTAGTTACAGGGTCGGGGCCCGCACCGGGGAGCTGTTTTTT	CASSLISYRVGARTGELFF
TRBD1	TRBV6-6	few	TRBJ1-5	TGTGCCAGCACTCTACAGGGGAATCAGCCCCAGCATTTT	CASTLQGNQPQHF
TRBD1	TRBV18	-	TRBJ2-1	TGTGCCAGCTCACAACAGGGGAATGAGCAGTTCTTC	CASSQQGNEQFF
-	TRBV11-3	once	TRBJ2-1	TGTGCCAGCAGCTTAGGTCTAGCCAGCTCCTACAATGAGCAGTTCTTC	CASSLGLASSYNEQFF
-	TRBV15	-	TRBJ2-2	TGTGCCACCAGCAGAGACGATTCGGGGGGCGCTAGGACCGGGGAGCTGTTTTTT	CATSRDDSGGARTGELFF